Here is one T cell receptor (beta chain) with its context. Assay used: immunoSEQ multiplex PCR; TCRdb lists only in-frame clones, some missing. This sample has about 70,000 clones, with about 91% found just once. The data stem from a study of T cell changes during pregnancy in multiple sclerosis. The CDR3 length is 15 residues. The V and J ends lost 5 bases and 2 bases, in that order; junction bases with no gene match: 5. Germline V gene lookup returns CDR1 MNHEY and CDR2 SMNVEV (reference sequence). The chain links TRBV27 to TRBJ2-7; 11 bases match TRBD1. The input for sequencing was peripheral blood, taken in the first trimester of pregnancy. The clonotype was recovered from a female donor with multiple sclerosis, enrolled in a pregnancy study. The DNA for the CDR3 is TGTGCCAGCAGTCCCCGGGACAGGGGGGCCTACGAGCAGTACTTC. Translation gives CASSPRDRGAYEQYF.